This TCR beta chain was identified in a study of blood T cell repertoires in COVID-19. Turning to the study itself: Samples representing acute and convalescent COVID-19 were sourced from the United States, Italy and Spain. From T cells, B-cell-depleted T cells, or PBMCs came the material, which was cDNA or gDNA.

Followed over time, Seattle patients had been enrolled while infection was active. As originally analysed: Reference gene primers were amplified, and this amplification served to estimate nucleated cell counts. TCRdb's copy holds only in-frame clones and misses some; the assay was immunoSEQ multiplex PCR. The DNA was the basis for D and trimming; V, J and clone size are from that table. The sample contains about 270,000 clones, 86% of which appear only once. Trimming took off 10 bases at V and 5 bases at J, with 19 bases between the two ends. Germline V gene sequence: CDR1 WSHSY, CDR2 SAAADI. The CDR3 sequence is 14 residues long.

The receptor's source is a woman aged 25 to 45 with COVID-19, enrolled during active disease. The V gene is TRBV10-2, the J gene TRBJ2-3, with D possibly TRBD2 on 6 matching bases. Sequencing used peripheral blood. For the CDR3, the DNA is TGCGCCACCGAACGACGACTAGAGGTAGATACGCAGTATTTT. Its translation: CATERRLEVDTQYF.